Sample share makes the clone carrying this T cell receptor (beta chain) large. Antigen specificity is unknown. TCR alpha and beta CDR3 regions were amplified from RNA using iRepertoire nested multiplex PCR. Via MiXCR, TCRdb re-called the multiplex PCR reads, giving one row per CDR3 protein. The sample lists more than 1,500 distinct CDR3 sequences, around 83% occurring once. This entry comes from a study of glioma-infiltrating T cells. Germline V gene sequence: CDR1 SEHNR, CDR2 FQNEAQ (reference sequence). Trimming stripped 2 bases from V and 8 bases from J, with 19 bases between. The CDR3 loop spans 16 amino acids. Regarding the study as a whole: Gliomas, especially low-grade, showed above-expected tissue-blood divergence; non-neoplastic patients showed below.

Specimen: glioma tissue, nonneoplastic brain tissue, or PBMCs (not recorded which). This receptor was taken from a human donor with low-grade glioma or glioblastoma, undergoing nonglioma brain surgery, or in good health (not recorded which). Some clones in this sample may be carry-over from other donors' samples. This sequence joins TRBV7-9 and TRBJ2-1; no firm D call. The CDR3 bases are TGTGCCAGCAGCTTATTGGTGGGAACTTCCCTTGATGAGCAGTTCTTC. It specifies CASSLLVGTSLDEQFF.